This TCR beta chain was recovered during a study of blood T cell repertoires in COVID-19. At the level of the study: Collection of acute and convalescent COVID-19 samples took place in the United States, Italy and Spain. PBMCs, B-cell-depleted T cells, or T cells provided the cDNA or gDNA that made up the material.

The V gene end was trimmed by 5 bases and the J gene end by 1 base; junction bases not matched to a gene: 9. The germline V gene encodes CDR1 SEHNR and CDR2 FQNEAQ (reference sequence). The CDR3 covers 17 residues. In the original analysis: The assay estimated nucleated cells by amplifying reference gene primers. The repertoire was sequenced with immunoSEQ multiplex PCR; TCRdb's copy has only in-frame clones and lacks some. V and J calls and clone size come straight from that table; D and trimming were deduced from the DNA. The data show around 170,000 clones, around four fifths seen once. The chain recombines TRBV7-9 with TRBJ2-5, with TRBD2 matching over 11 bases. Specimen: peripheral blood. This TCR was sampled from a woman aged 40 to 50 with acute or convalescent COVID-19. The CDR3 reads CASSPSGTSGLQETQYF. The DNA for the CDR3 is TGTGCCAGCAGCCCCTCGGGGACTAGCGGACTCCAAGAGACCCAGTACTTC.